This TCR beta chain was identified during a study of siplizumab effects on memory and regulatory T cells. Unstimulated naive, memory, effector memory and TEMRA subsets from three donor pairs have been sequenced, the authors report. This table comes from immunoSEQ multiplex PCR, and its TCRdb copy is limited to in-frame clones, with some not included. The data show 50,000 or so clones, about 90% seen once. There are 15 residues in the CDR3. The J segment lost 3 bases and the V segment lost 4 bases, leaving 6 bases of the junction unmatched. Germline CDR1 is SGHRS and CDR2 is YFSETQ. Whole-study findings and limits: Assignment of a naive or memory phenotype failed for roughly 75-95% of the proliferating CD4+ or CD8+ clones. Treg origin accounted for an average of 68.8% of mappable alloreactive CD4+ clones with siplizumab and roughly 25% in controls.

A word on this clone: The target antigen is unknown.

The chain recombines TRBV5-1 with TRBJ2-2; 7 bases agree with TRBD1. The clonotype was recovered from a human donor in good health. The sequencing sample was made of naive CD8+ T cells sorted from blood. The CDR3 region has the DNA TGCGCCAGCAGCCTGGGGACAGATTACACCGGGGAGCTGTTTTTT. It specifies CASSLGTDYTGELFF. Using reference TRBV5-1 and TRBJ2-2 for the parts outside the CDR3, the full variable domain is KAGVTQTPRYLIKTRGQQVTLSCSPISGHRSVSWYQQTPGQGLQFLFEYFSETQRNKGNFPGRFSGRQFSNSRSEMNVSTLELGDSALYLCASSLGTDYTGELFFGEGSRLTVL.